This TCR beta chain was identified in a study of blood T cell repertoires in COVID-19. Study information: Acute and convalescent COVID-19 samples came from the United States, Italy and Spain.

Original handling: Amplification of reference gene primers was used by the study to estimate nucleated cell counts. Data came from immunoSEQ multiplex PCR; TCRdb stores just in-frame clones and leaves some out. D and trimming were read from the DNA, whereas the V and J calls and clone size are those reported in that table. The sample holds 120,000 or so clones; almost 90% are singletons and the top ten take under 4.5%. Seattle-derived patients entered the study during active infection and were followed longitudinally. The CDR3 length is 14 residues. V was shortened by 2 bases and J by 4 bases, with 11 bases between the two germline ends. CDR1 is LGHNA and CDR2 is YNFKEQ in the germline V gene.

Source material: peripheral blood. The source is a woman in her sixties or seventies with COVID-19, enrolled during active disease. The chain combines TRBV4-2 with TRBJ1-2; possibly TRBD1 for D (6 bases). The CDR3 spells CASSQTGLGYGYTF. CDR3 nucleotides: TGTGCCAGCAGCCAAACAGGGTTGGGCTATGGCTACACCTTC.